This paragraph reports one TCR beta chain. Its antigen remains unidentified. The source of the sample is a study of cytomegalovirus exposure and HLA in healthy donors. Whole-study findings and limits: High specificity and sensitivity for cytomegalovirus status were reported for the classifier. While the bulk of TCR sequences proved rare, some public TCRs turned up in many donors. Researchers counted 164 TCR beta chains as cytomegalovirus-associated. Under in vitro conditions, three CMV-associated chains were confirmed as specific for CMV antigens.

The CDR3 consists of 14 residues. In germline, CDR1 is MNHNY, CDR2 SVGAGI (reference sequence). The V end was cut by 7 bases, the J end by 3 bases, with 12 bases between. The table came from immunoSEQ multiplex PCR; TCRdb's copy has only in-frame clones and leaves some out. The table records roughly 150,000 clones, approximately 94% of them present only once. This TCR derives from a man younger than 35 in good health and CMV-seropositive. The sample consisted of PBMCs. The genes are TRBV6-6 and TRBJ1-4; possibly TRBD1 for D (5 bases). CDR3 amino acids: CASTVRVPNEKLFF. The CDR3 DNA is TGTGCCAGCACCGTCAGGGTCCCTAATGAAAAACTGTTTTTT.